Presented here are 2 T cell receptor beta chains from one specimen sequenced in a study of cytomegalovirus exposure and HLA in healthy donors. It was with 60 Vbeta and 13 Jbeta primers that the PCR ran. Clones were sequenced by immunoSEQ multiplex PCR, and TCRdb holds only the in-frame ones, with some missing. This sample has approximately 90,000 clones, with 70% to 80% found just once. The specimen sequenced was PBMCs. These receptor sequences come from a young man in good health and CMV-seronegative.

V and J are TRBV5-4 and TRBJ2-1; the D gene is possibly TRBD2 (6 bases). Between the trimmed V and J ends, which lost 4 bases and 5 bases, there was a span of 10 bases. Germline CDR1 reads SGHNT; CDR2 reads YYREEE (reference sequence). The CDR3 has 13 residues. The DNA for the CDR3 is TGTGCCAGCAGCCAGCGGGTAAACAATGAGCAGTTCTTC. It translates to CASSQRVNNEQFF.

This chain uses TRBV7-2 with TRBJ2-1; 9 bases are shared with TRBD2. V shed 4 bases, J shed 4 bases, and the junction held 5 bases outside the gene matches. This CDR3 comprises 15 residues. Germline V gene sequence: CDR1 SGHTA, CDR2 FQGNSA. The CDR3, as DNA: TGTGCCAGCAGCTATAGCGGGGGATTTTACAATGAGCAGTTCTTC. It yields the protein CASSYSGGFYNEQFF.